Listed below are T cell receptor beta chains from one sample, sequenced in a study of PD-1 blockade in classical Hodgkin lymphoma. Assay: immunoSEQ multiplex PCR; the TCRdb copy retains only in-frame clones and omits some. The table records roughly 100,000 clones, approximately 89% of them present only once. The material was peripheral blood mononuclear cells (PBMCs), obtained before the fourth cycle of nivolumab. These receptors all stem from a human donor with classical Hodgkin lymphoma. Each CDR3 is given with its conserved first and last residue. A D gene is named only where the DNA matches it firmly. Clone size is not always given. Where it is, it says once, few, many or a class for expanded clones.

V: TRBV7-2
size: .
D: .
J: TRBJ1-2
length: 12
CDR3: CASSLARYGYTF
DNA: TGTGCCAGCAGCTTAGCTCGGTATGGCTACACCTTC

V: TRBV7-9
size: .
D: TRBD1
J: TRBJ1-2
length: 13
CDR3: CASSLGTGYGYTF
DNA: TGTGCCAGCAGCTTAGGGACAGGGTATGGCTACACCTTC

V: TRBV7-6
size: .
D: .
J: TRBJ2-1
length: 13
CDR3: CASRDTSGNEQFF
DNA: TGTGCCAGCAGGGATACGTCGGGGAATGAGCAGTTCTTC

V: TRBV18
size: .
D: .
J: TRBJ2-1
length: 14
CDR3: CASSPPHWSNEQFF
DNA: TGTGCCAGCTCACCACCACACTGGTCCAATGAGCAGTTCTTC

V: TRBV2
size: .
D: TRBD2
J: TRBJ2-4
length: 14
CDR3: CASSDPGRVDIQYF
DNA: TGTGCCAGCAGTGACCCGGGGAGGGTAGACATTCAGTACTTC

V: TRBV13
size: .
D: .
J: TRBJ1-1
length: 15
CDR3: CASSLGWGLDTEAFF
DNA: TGTGCCAGCAGCTTAGGGTGGGGTCTTGACACTGAAGCTTTCTTT

V: TRBV6-5
size: .
D: TRBD1
J: TRBJ2-1
length: 15
CDR3: CASSYWGTGGSEQFF
DNA: TGTGCCAGCAGTTACTGGGGGACAGGGGGAAGTGAGCAGTTCTTC

V: TRBV11-3
size: .
D: .
J: TRBJ2-2
length: 15
CDR3: CASSLGQGRTGELFF
DNA: TGTGCCAGCAGCTTAGGGCAGGGCAGGACCGGGGAGCTGTTTTTT

V: TRBV27
size: .
D: .
J: TRBJ2-7
length: 15
CDR3: CASSLRGVGSYEQYF
DNA: TGTGCCAGCAGTTTACGGGGAGTCGGGAGCTACGAGCAGTACTTC

V: TRBV10-3
size: .
D: TRBD1
J: TRBJ2-7
length: 13
CDR3: CAARDREVKEQYF
DNA: TGTGCCGCCCGGGACAGGGAGGTTAAGGAGCAGTACTTC

V: TRBV5-6
size: .
D: TRBD1
J: TRBJ1-2
length: 14
CDR3: CASSLGDRVFGYTF
DNA: TGTGCCAGCAGCTTGGGGGACAGGGTCTTTGGCTACACCTTC

V: TRBV10-1
size: .
D: TRBD2
J: TRBJ2-1
length: 13
CDR3: CASGAGGWNEQFF
DNA: TGCGCCAGCGGCGCGGGAGGATGGAATGAGCAGTTCTTC

V: TRBV6-1
size: .
D: .
J: TRBJ1-2
length: 15
CDR3: CASSRQALANYGYTF
DNA: TGTGCCAGCAGCAGACAGGCGCTAGCTAACTATGGCTACACCTTC

V: TRBV4-2
size: .
D: TRBD2
J: TRBJ2-3
length: 16
CDR3: CASSQDSSGLADTQYF
DNA: TGTGCCAGCAGCCAAGACTCTAGCGGGCTGGCAGATACGCAGTATTTT

V: TRBV2
size: once
D: .
J: TRBJ2-1
length: 12
CDR3: CASSPGPNEQFF
DNA: TGTGCCAGCAGCCCAGGCCCCAATGAGCAGTTCTTC

V: TRBV27
size: .
D: .
J: TRBJ2-7
length: 14
CDR3: CASSLAGQTYEQYF
DNA: TGTGCCAGCAGTTTGGCGGGACAGACTTACGAGCAGTACTTC

V: TRBV28
size: .
D: TRBD1
J: TRBJ2-7
length: 15
CDR3: CASSPWDRISYEQYF
DNA: TGTGCCAGCAGTCCATGGGACAGGATCTCCTACGAGCAGTACTTC

V: TRBV5-1
size: .
D: TRBD1
J: TRBJ2-7
length: 14
CDR3: CASAGTGGSIEQYF
DNA: TGCGCCAGCGCAGGGACAGGGGGCTCTATCGAGCAGTACTTC

V: TRBV30
size: .
D: .
J: TRBJ2-6
length: 15
CDR3: CAWSVYRAGANVLTF
DNA: TGTGCCTGGAGTGTATATAGGGCTGGGGCCAACGTCCTGACTTTC

V: TRBV30
size: .
D: TRBD1
J: TRBJ2-7
length: 13
CDR3: CACTGTGTYEQYF
DNA: TGTGCCTGCACCGGGACAGGGACTTACGAGCAGTACTTC

V: TRBV5-5
size: .
D: TRBD2
J: TRBJ2-7
length: 17
CDR3: CASSLALAGGGSYEQYF
DNA: TGTGCCAGCAGCTTGGCACTAGCGGGAGGAGGGTCCTACGAGCAGTACTTC

V: TRBV7-2
size: .
D: .
J: TRBJ2-3
length: 14
CDR3: CASKNGNVRDTQYF
DNA: TGTGCCAGCAAGAACGGGAATGTTAGAGATACGCAGTATTTT

V: TRBV9
size: .
D: TRBD1
J: TRBJ2-2
length: 18
CDR3: CASSGVPGTGALTGELFF
DNA: TGTGCCAGCAGCGGAGTCCCCGGGACAGGGGCACTCACCGGGGAGCTGTTTTTT

V: TRBV7-9
size: .
D: TRBD1
J: TRBJ2-6
length: 16
CDR3: CASSETGVVGANVLTF
DNA: TGTGCCAGCAGCGAAACAGGGGTAGTCGGGGCCAACGTCCTGACTTTC

V: TRBV7-2
size: .
D: .
J: TRBJ2-1
length: 13
CDR3: CASSPDLRGEQFF
DNA: TGTGCCAGCAGCCCGGACCTACGGGGTGAGCAGTTCTTC

V: TRBV19
size: .
D: .
J: TRBJ2-7
length: 13
CDR3: CASSFPGNYEQYF
DNA: TGTGCCAGTAGTTTTCCAGGGAACTACGAGCAGTACTTC

V: TRBV11-3
size: .
D: .
J: TRBJ2-1
length: 14
CDR3: CASSSSTGNNEQFF
DNA: TGTGCCAGCAGCTCATCTACAGGAAACAATGAGCAGTTCTTC

V: TRBV30
size: .
D: TRBD1
J: TRBJ1-2
length: 14
CDR3: CAWGGDRGHFGYTF
DNA: TGTGCCTGGGGGGGTGACAGGGGCCACTTTGGCTACACCTTC

V: TRBV19
size: few
D: TRBD2
J: TRBJ2-2
length: 15
CDR3: CASSATSGNTGELFF
DNA: TGTGCCAGTAGCGCGACTAGCGGGAACACCGGGGAGCTGTTTTTT

V: TRBV18
size: .
D: .
J: TRBJ1-3
length: 13
CDR3: CASSPRAQMPIYF
DNA: TGTGCCAGCTCACCACGTGCACAAATGCCCATATATTTT

V: TRBV5-1
size: .
D: .
J: TRBJ2-7
length: 15
CDR3: CASSLTPGRDREQYF
DNA: TGCGCCAGCAGCTTAACCCCCGGCCGGGATCGGGAGCAGTACTTC

V: TRBV10-2
size: .
D: TRBD1
J: TRBJ2-3
length: 16
CDR3: CASRAAGTGGPDTQYF
DNA: TGCGCCAGCAGGGCCGCCGGGACAGGGGGTCCAGATACGCAGTATTTT

V: TRBV19
size: .
D: .
J: TRBJ2-3
length: 15
CDR3: CASSMIPANTDTQYF
DNA: TGTGCCAGTAGTATGATACCGGCAAACACAGATACGCAGTATTTT

V: TRBV10-3
size: few
D: .
J: TRBJ1-5
length: 14
CDR3: CAISEAGGNQPQHF
DNA: TGTGCCATCAGTGAGGCAGGGGGCAATCAGCCCCAGCATTTT

V: TRBV25-1
size: .
D: .
J: TRBJ1-1
length: 14
CDR3: CASSEPGRNTEAFF
DNA: TGTGCCAGCAGTGAGCCAGGGAGAAACACTGAAGCTTTCTTT

V: TRBV21-1
size: once
D: .
J: TRBJ2-1
length: 19
CDR3: CASSKVTGTELPSYNEQFF
DNA: TGTGCCAGCAGCAAAGTTACCGGAACAGAGCTTCCCTCCTACAATGAGCAGTTCTTC

V: TRBV27
size: .
D: TRBD2
J: TRBJ2-2
length: 16
CDR3: CASSLQLAANTGELFF
DNA: TGTGCCAGCAGTTTACAACTAGCGGCGAACACCGGGGAGCTGTTTTTT

V: TRBV2
size: once
D: .
J: TRBJ2-3
length: 15
CDR3: CASKERVISTDTQYF
DNA: TGTGCCAGCAAAGAACGGGTGATTAGCACAGATACGCAGTATTTT

V: TRBV6-1
size: .
D: .
J: TRBJ2-1
length: 15
CDR3: CASSVRDQGRNEQFF
DNA: TGTGCCAGCAGTGTCAGGGACCAGGGCCGCAATGAGCAGTTCTTC

V: TRBV19
size: .
D: .
J: TRBJ1-1
length: 14
CDR3: CASSISRGNTEAFF
DNA: TGTGCCAGTAGTATCTCCAGGGGAAACACTGAAGCTTTCTTT

V: TRBV7-2
size: .
D: TRBD1
J: TRBJ1-2
length: 14
CDR3: CASSAGQGAYGYTF
DNA: TGTGCCAGCAGCGCAGGACAGGGGGCCTATGGCTACACCTTC

V: TRBV10-1
size: .
D: .
J: TRBJ1-4
length: 13
CDR3: CASSEGGREKLFF
DNA: TGCGCCAGCAGTGAGGGGGGACGGGAAAAACTGTTTTTT

V: TRBV11-2
size: .
D: .
J: TRBJ2-1
length: 13
CDR3: CASSLSDRNEQFF
DNA: TGTGCCAGCAGCTTATCGGACCGCAATGAGCAGTTCTTC

V: TRBV4-1
size: few
D: .
J: TRBJ1-5
length: 16
CDR3: CASSPLLGGLNQPQHF
DNA: TGCGCCAGCAGCCCTCTTTTGGGGGGCCTCAATCAGCCCCAGCATTTT

V: TRBV29-1
size: .
D: TRBD2
J: TRBJ2-3
length: 15
CDR3: CSVASASGRADTQYF
DNA: TGCAGCGTTGCTTCGGCTAGCGGAAGAGCTGATACGCAGTATTTT

V: TRBV6-1
size: once
D: TRBD1
J: TRBJ2-3
length: 15
CDR3: CASSGQGAASDTQYF
DNA: TGTGCCAGCAGTGGGCAGGGGGCAGCCTCAGATACGCAGTATTTT